This T cell receptor beta chain was found in a study of identical twins. TCRdb reprocessed the 5' RACE reads with MiXCR, giving one entry per CDR3 protein. Here the sample spans about 790,000 distinct CDR3 sequences, about 20% being singletons. This clonotype has a count of ten or more. V shed 0 bases, J shed 8 bases, and the junction held 3 bases outside the gene matches. This CDR3 spans 13 amino acids. CDR1 and CDR2 (germline): SGHTA, FQGNSA. These data also formed part of another study, on T cells expressing NK-cell markers. That report notes: Also leading the CD3+CD56-NKG2C+ fraction in several donors were these clonotypes.

The source is a woman aged 18-29 years in good health. The sequencing input was PBMCs. The chain joins TRBV7-2 to TRBJ1-2, with 7 positions matching TRBD1. The CDR3 loop reads CASSLADRRGYTF. CDR3 DNA sequence: TGTGCCAGCAGCTTAGCGGACAGGCGAGGCTACACCTTC.